Included here is one T cell receptor (beta chain) sequence, with context. What it binds is not known. Only CD45RO-negative cells positively selected for CCR7 counted as naive CD8 cells, so terminally differentiated effector memory CD45RA+ cells were excluded. Free of recent acute infections or vaccinations, the donors were healthy HIV-negative adults. Between the trimmed V and J ends, which lost 0 bases and 5 bases, there was a span of 10 bases. The CDR3 totals 14 residues. Germline CDR1 is LGHNA and CDR2 is YSLEER. Under the authors' procedure: Junction-only sequences without quality scores came from ImmunoSEQ, so filtering differed. Method: immunoSEQ multiplex PCR; TCRdb's copy keeps in-frame clones and lacks some. The D gene and trimming were derived from the DNA, and the V and J assignments and clone size from that table. The profile shows roughly 1,800,000 clones, approximately 94% of them singletons.

The sample comes from a study of shared clonotypes between healthy human individuals. Study-wide background: Aged 18 to 49, the donors were a couple of women and a few men.

Regarding the study as a whole: Expectations were that clonotype sharing among donors would be affected by sequencing depth.

The TCR was taken from a man between 18 and 29 years old in good health. The chain carries TRBV4-3 and TRBJ2-5; D gene ambiguous. Sequenced: naive CD8+ T cells sorted from blood. CDR3 sequence: CASSQEPGTETQYF. The CDR3 DNA sequence: TGCGCCAGCAGCCAAGAGCCAGGAACGGAGACCCAGTACTTC.